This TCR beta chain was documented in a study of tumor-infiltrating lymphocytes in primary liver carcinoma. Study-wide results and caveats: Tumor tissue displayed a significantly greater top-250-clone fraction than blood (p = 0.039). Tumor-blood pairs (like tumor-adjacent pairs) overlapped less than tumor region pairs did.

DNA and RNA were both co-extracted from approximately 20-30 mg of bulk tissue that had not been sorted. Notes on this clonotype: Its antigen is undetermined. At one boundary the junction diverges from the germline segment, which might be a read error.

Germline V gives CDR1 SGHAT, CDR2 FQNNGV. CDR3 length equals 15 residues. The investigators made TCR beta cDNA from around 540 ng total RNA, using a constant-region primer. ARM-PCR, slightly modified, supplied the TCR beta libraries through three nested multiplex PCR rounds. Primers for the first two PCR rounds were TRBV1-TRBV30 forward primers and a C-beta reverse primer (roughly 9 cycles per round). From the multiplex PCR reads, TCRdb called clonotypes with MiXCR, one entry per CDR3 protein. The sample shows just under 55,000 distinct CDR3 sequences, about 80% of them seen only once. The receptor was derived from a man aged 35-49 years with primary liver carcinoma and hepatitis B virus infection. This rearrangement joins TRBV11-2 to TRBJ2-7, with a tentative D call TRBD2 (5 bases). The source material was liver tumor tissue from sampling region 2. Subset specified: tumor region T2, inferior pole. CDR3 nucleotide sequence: TGTACCAGCACCGCCTTGGGAGCGGCCCACTACGAGCAGTACTTC. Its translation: CTSTALGAAHYEQYF.